A selection of T cell receptor beta chains follows, all from one sample in a study of blood T cell repertoires in COVID-19. Assay: immunoSEQ multiplex PCR; the TCRdb copy retains only in-frame clones and omits some. Here the sample spans some 300,000 clones, roughly 90% being singletons. The sample taken for sequencing was peripheral blood. Receptors originate from a woman in her 70s with COVID-19, enrolled during active disease. CDR3s include the opening cysteine and the closing phenylalanine or tryptophan. The order of the fields is V gene, clone size, D gene, J gene, CDR3 DNA, CDR3 protein. The D gene is left open where the match is weak. For some rows the clone size is stated as once, few or many, or as a class when expanded; others skip it.

TRBV2	NA	NA	TRBJ1-1	TGTGCCAGCAGTGATAAAGTGGGACACTCAGGGGCTGAAGCTTTCTTT	CASSDKVGHSGAEAFF
TRBV5-1	NA	TRBD2	TRBJ2-7	TGCGCCAGCGGGGACCCGGGGGGGCCGCACGAGCAGTACTTC	CASGDPGGPHEQYF
TRBV6-2/TRBV6-3	NA	NA	TRBJ1-2	TGTGCCAGCAGCCACGGGGGTGGCTACACCTTC	CASSHGGGYTF
TRBV18	NA	TRBD2	TRBJ2-7	TGTGCCAGCTCACCAGGGGGGGGGAGCTCCTACGAGCAGTACTTC	CASSPGGGSSYEQYF
TRBV27	NA	NA	TRBJ2-7	TGTGCCAGCAGTTTATTCCTACGGGACGAGCAGTACTTC	CASSLFLRDEQYF
TRBV10-3	NA	TRBD2	TRBJ2-3	TGTGCCATCACCAAAGGGACTAGCGGGGGTTTCACAGATACGCAGTATTTT	CAITKGTSGGFTDTQYF
TRBV29-1	once	TRBD1	TRBJ1-1	TGCAGCGTTGGGACAGGGGGTCGAGCTTTCTTT	CSVGTGGRAFF
TRBV5-1	NA	NA	TRBJ1-1	TGCGCCAGCAGCGGAATCCGGGACACTGAAGCTTTCTTT	CASSGIRDTEAFF
TRBV30	NA	TRBD2	TRBJ2-3	TGTGCCTGGAGTGTACAGATCGGGGGGGGCTTCTACAGTACGCAGTATTTT	CAWSVQIGGGFYSTQYF
TRBV29-1	NA	NA	TRBJ1-4	TGCAGCGTTGCAACGGGACTTCTTGAAAAACTGTTTTTT	CSVATGLLEKLFF
TRBV7-2	once	TRBD2	TRBJ2-5	TGTGCCAGCAGCTCATCAGCGGGGGAGACCCAGTACTTC	CASSSSAGETQYF
TRBV7-3	NA	NA	TRBJ2-1	TGTGCCAGCAGCTTCGATCGGACTACGGACAATGAGCAGTTCTTC	CASSFDRTTDNEQFF
TRBV10-1	NA	TRBD1	TRBJ2-3	TGCGCCAGCAGTGGAGTGGGACAGGGCGCAGATACGCAGTATTTT	CASSGVGQGADTQYF
TRBV6-5	NA	TRBD2	TRBJ2-1	TGTGCCAGCAGTTACTCGAAAAGCGGGGGGGACAATGAGCAGTTCTTC	CASSYSKSGGDNEQFF
TRBV3-1/TRBV3-2	once	NA	TRBJ2-1	TGTGCCAGCAGCCAAGTAGACAATGAGCAGTTCTTC	CASSQVDNEQFF
TRBV15	NA	TRBD2	TRBJ2-1	TGTGCCACCAGCAGAGATATCGGCGGGGGGGCGATAATCTCCTACAATGAGCAGTTCTTC	CATSRDIGGGAIISYNEQFF
TRBV9	NA	TRBD2	TRBJ2-2	TGTGCCAGCTCGGGGGGGTCCATCGGGGAGCTGTTTTTT	CASSGGSIGELFF
TRBV19	NA	TRBD1	TRBJ1-3	TGTGCCAGTGCTGACAGGGGTCGAAACACCATATATTTT	CASADRGRNTIYF
TRBV7-2	NA	TRBD2	TRBJ2-1	TGTGCCAGCAGCTCGACTAGCGGGGGGGCCGCGTTCTTC	CASSSTSGGAAFF
TRBV6-5	NA	TRBD1	TRBJ1-1	TGTGCCAGCAGTTACGACCAGGGGGCTGGGCGAGCTTTCTTT	CASSYDQGAGRAFF